This TCR beta chain appears in the sequencing data of a study of blood T cell repertoires in COVID-19. Method: immunoSEQ multiplex PCR; TCRdb's copy keeps in-frame clones and lacks some. Altogether tens of thousands of clones are present, 80% to 90% being singletons, with the ten largest covering less than 5%. The CDR3 consists of 16 residues. Germline assignment: CDR1 LGHNA and CDR2 YNFKEQ. V dropped 1 base and J dropped 4 bases, with 16 bases sitting between them. J is TRBJ1-2 and V is TRBV4-2; D perhaps matches TRBD1 (5 bases). The sequence was collected from a man in his sixties with acute or convalescent COVID-19. Material: peripheral blood. CDR3 sequence (DNA): TGTGCCAGCAGCCAAGTACCTGGGGCTACACTCTATGGCTACACCTTC. Translation gives CASSQVPGATLYGYTF.